The 4 T cell receptor beta chains presented below share a single source sample, sequenced in a study of OX40 agonist ivuxolimab in advanced cancers. Receptor amplification or capture employed the immunoSEQ multiplex PCR assay. Here the immuneACCESS table is served through TCRdb, limited to in-frame sequences with V and J called. Missing clones are a known gap in these copies; in checked studies unresolved V genes cover under half, and the rest lacks a known reason. This sample has over 50,000 clones in its table, and 92% of those were observed once. Jointly, the top ten make up around an eighth of the sample. The sample in question was CD4+ or CD8+ T cells sorted from blood, obtained in a trial of the OX40 agonist ivuxolimab. These receptors came from an adult with an advanced solid tumor such as melanoma, head and neck, liver or kidney cancer.

V and J are TRBV29-1 and TRBJ2-2, with TRBD2 matching 10 bases. Germline V gene lookup returns CDR1 SQVTM and CDR2 ANQGSEA. The CDR3 totals 14 residues. Trimming removed 5 bases from V and 3 bases from J; junction bases left unmatched: 3. The CDR3 sequence is CSVTSGKDTGELFF. The CDR3 nucleotides are TGCAGCGTTACTAGCGGGAAGGACACCGGGGAGCTGTTTTTT.

This chain joins TRBV7-9 and TRBJ2-7, with 7 bases lining up with TRBD1. CDR1 is SEHNR, CDR2 FQNEAQ, per germline (reference sequence). The length of the CDR3 is 15 residues. Unmatched junction bases numbered 6, after V lost 4 bases and J lost 0 bases. CDR3 region: CASSSHRDSSYEQYF. The CDR3 DNA follows: TGTGCCAGCAGCTCCCACCGGGACAGCTCCTACGAGCAGTACTTC.

The chain is built from TRBV21-1 and TRBJ2-7; the DNA was not compared with TRBD1, the D call given in the table. TRBV21-1 is described as a pseudogene. The CDR3 runs 17 residues. The CDR3 loop is CASSKDDRGNRVYEQYF. CDR3 DNA sequence: TGTGCCAGCAGCAAAGACGACAGGGGAAATCGAGTTTACGAGCAGTACTTC.

The V gene is TRBV4-1, the J gene TRBJ2-1, with TRBD2 matching over 7 bases. CDR3 length: 15 amino acids. V dropped 4 bases and J dropped 5; count of bases not matched to a gene: 8. Germline CDR1 MGHRA, CDR2 YSYEKL. CDR3 residues: CASSLGGGINNEQFF. In DNA, the CDR3 is TGCGCCAGCAGCCTCGGCGGGGGTATCAACAATGAGCAGTTCTTC.